This T cell receptor (beta chain) was recovered during a study of CD8 T cells in Susac syndrome. Study-wide background: Patients with Susac syndrome were therapy-naive, taking corticosteroids, with some also receiving intravenous immunoglobulin, or taking intravenous immunoglobulin alone at the time their blood was drawn. Study-wide findings and caveats: The CD4+ T cell repertoires in Susac syndrome were not clonally expanded.

To note about this clonotype: No antigen is known for it.

The diagnostic criteria were recently defined, and patients with Susac syndrome met them for definite or probable disease. A quantity of about 0.5 to 1 ug RNA underwent reverse transcription using random hexamers. immunoSEQ multiplex PCR amplified TCR beta CDR3 across 54 Vbeta, 13 Jbeta. TCRdb re-analysed the immunoSEQ multiplex PCR reads in MiXCR, keeping a single row per CDR3 protein. This sample has over 120,000 distinct CDR3 sequences, with approximately 95% found just once. In germline, CDR1 is GTSNPN, CDR2 SVGIG (reference sequence). Germline trimming cut 2 bases from V and 5 bases from J; bases unmatched to any gene: 2. The CDR3 length is 13 residues.

The V gene is TRBV30, the J gene TRBJ1-4; 7 bases map to TRBD1. The receptor comes from a human donor with Susac syndrome. Source material: CD4+ T cells from PBMCs. CDR3 loop: CAWSKTGNEKLFF. The CDR3 nucleotides are TGTGCCTGGAGTAAGACAGGGAATGAAAAACTGTTTTTT.